These 16 T cell receptor beta chains originate from one sample sequenced in a study of T cell responses to AZD1222 COVID-19 vaccine (dated by TCRdb to the early 2020s). Explained via the paper, the time point label denotes: about 28 days (+/-7) after the second vaccine dose. Receptor amplification or capture employed the immunoSEQ multiplex PCR assay. In TCRdb, the immuneACCESS table is reduced to in-frame sequences with V and J assigned. These tables do not hold every clone; where another copy was compared, an unresolved V gene accounts for under half, and the others remain unexplained. This sample holds 150,000 or so clones; 90% were observed only once. The ten largest account for 5% to 6.5% of the sample. Here the sequenced sample was peripheral blood, taken 28 days after the second AZD1222 dose. Receptor source: an adult who received the AZD1222 COVID-19 vaccine.

The chain carries TRBV4-1 and TRBJ2-3; possibly TRBD1 for D (5 bases). The V and J ends lost 4 bases and 2 bases respectively, with 13 bases between them. Germline CDR1 MGHRA, CDR2 YSYEKL. There are 15 residues in the CDR3. The CDR3 here is CASSLQAGATDTQYF. The CDR3 DNA sequence: TGCGCCAGCAGCCTCCAGGCTGGGGCCACAGATACGCAGTATTTT.

J is TRBJ2-5 and V is TRBV29-1; the D gene is possibly TRBD1 (5 bases). Germline assignment: CDR1 SQVTM and CDR2 ANQGSEA. Trimming took off 4 bases at V and 4 bases at J, with 10 bases between the two ends. The CDR3 extends over 12 amino acids. As DNA, the CDR3 is TGCAGCGTTGGTCACAGGAGAGAGACCCAGTACTTC. It yields the protein CSVGHRRETQYF.

The V gene is TRBV5-5, the J gene TRBJ2-2; TRBD1 matches 10 bases. The J segment lost 0 bases and the V segment lost 1 base, leaving 6 bases of the junction unmatched. CDR3 length equals 18 residues. Germline CDR1 is SGHKS and CDR2 is YYEKEE (reference sequence). This chain's CDR3 is CASSLTGTGVANTGELFF. The DNA for the CDR3 is TGTGCCAGCAGCTTGACTGGGACAGGGGTAGCGAACACCGGGGAGCTGTTTTTT.

The genes are TRBV7-6 and TRBJ1-2, with D possibly matching TRBD1 (5 bases). Germline V CDR1 and CDR2: SGHVS, FNYEAQ. V shed 1 base and J shed 8 bases, with 14 bases lying between them. The length of the CDR3 is 14 residues. Here the CDR3 reads CASSLGDPPRGYTF. In DNA form, the CDR3 reads TGTGCCAGCAGCTTAGGGGACCCTCCTCGGGGCTACACCTTC.

This chain links TRBV27 with TRBJ1-5; TRBD1 aligns across 8 bases. Trimming removed 6 bases from V and 3 bases from J; junction bases left unmatched: 7. The CDR3 has 15 amino acids. Germline lookup yields CDR1 MNHEY and CDR2 SMNVEV (reference sequence). CDR3 amino acids: CASSWGGQANQPQHF. CDR3 nucleotide sequence: TGTGCCAGCAGCTGGGGGGGACAGGCCAATCAGCCCCAGCATTTT.

The chain combines TRBV6-5 with TRBJ1-6; D ambiguous. The CDR3 length is 15 residues. Between the trimmed V and J ends, which lost 6 bases and 6 bases, there was a span of 15 bases. Germline V gene data show CDR1 as MNHEY and CDR2 as SVGAGI. CDR3 amino acids: CASSYLPVGNSPLHF. CDR3 nucleotides: TGTGCCAGCAGCTACCTCCCTGTGGGTAATTCACCCCTCCACTTT.

The chain joins TRBV28 to TRBJ2-5; 8 positions match TRBD2. Losses at the gene ends were 6 bases for V and 5 bases for J; bases not matched to a gene: 14. This CDR3 is built from 16 residues. CDR1 and CDR2 (germline): MDHEN, SYDVKM. The DNA for the CDR3 is TGTGCCAGCAGCCCTGCTGGGACGGGGGGGCATGAGACCCAGTACTTC. It is translated as CASSPAGTGGHETQYF.

The chain is built from TRBV19 and TRBJ2-1; no clear D. The CDR3 extends over 12 amino acids. V gave up 11 bases and J gave up 2 bases, with 10 bases separating them. CDR1 LNHDA and CDR2 SQIVND come from the germline V gene (reference sequence). Written as DNA, the CDR3 is TGTGCCGTCGGCCGGACCTACAATGAGCAGTTCTTC. This codes for CAVGRTYNEQFF.

The chain links TRBV19 to TRBJ2-7, with 12 bases aligning to TRBD2. Germline V gene sequence: CDR1 LNHDA, CDR2 SQIVND (reference sequence). V dropped 5 bases and J dropped 2; count of bases not matched to a gene: 7. This CDR3 is 16 amino acids long. CDR3 sequence reads: CASSGTSGRIPYEQYF. The CDR3 DNA reads as TGTGCCAGTAGTGGTACTAGCGGGAGGATCCCCTACGAGCAGTACTTC. Based on the CDR3 plus reference TRBV19 and TRBJ2-7, the full variable domain is DGGITQSPKYLFRKEGQNVTLSCEQNLNHDAMYWYRQDPGQGLRLIYYSQIVNDFQKGDIAEGYSVSREKKESFPLTVTSAQKNPTAFYLCASSGTSGRIPYEQYFGPGTRLTVT.

This chain connects TRBV30 to TRBJ1-6, with TRBD1 matching over 10 bases. Germline loops: CDR1 GTSNPN, CDR2 SVGIG (reference sequence). The CDR3 covers 17 residues. Germline trimming cut 1 base from V and 2 bases from J; bases unmatched to any gene: 5. Written as DNA, the CDR3 is TGTGCCTGGAGTGGGGACAGGGGAAAAACCTATAATTCACCCCTCCACTTT. This translates into CAWSGDRGKTYNSPLHF.

V gene TRBV27 combines with J gene TRBJ1-2; 9 positions match TRBD1. The CDR3 is 15 residues long. Germline V gives CDR1 MNHEY, CDR2 SMNVEV (reference sequence). J lost 5 bases, V lost 3 bases, and 7 bases had no gene match. In DNA form, the CDR3 reads TGTGCCAGCAGTTTCCGGACAGGGGTGGGGTATGGCTACACCTTC. This codes for CASSFRTGVGYGYTF.

In DNA, the CDR3 is TGTGCCAGTAGTATTTTGGCAGGGGGAAGGAAGGACTATGGCTACACCTTC. Encoded protein: CASSILAGGRKDYGYTF. The chain uses TRBV19 and TRBJ1-2, with 7 bases aligning to TRBD1. The CDR3 is made up of 17 amino acids. V was clipped by 3 bases and J by 3 bases; unmatched bases: 13. Germline CDR1 LNHDA, CDR2 SQIVND (reference sequence).

The chain employs TRBV24-1 and TRBJ1-2; 10 nucleotides align to TRBD1. Germline V gene data show CDR1 as KGHDR and CDR2 as SFDVKD. This CDR3 region has 13 residues. The trim removed 3 bases at V and 6 bases at J, leaving 0 bases unmatched. CDR3 protein: CATSDGTGDGYTF. CDR3 sequence (DNA): TGTGCCACCAGTGATGGGACAGGGGATGGCTACACCTTC.

The V gene is TRBV5-1, the J gene TRBJ2-7; perhaps TRBD1 as D (5 bases). V shed 5 bases and J shed 5 bases, with 23 bases lying between them. The germline gives CDR1 SGHRS, CDR2 YFSETQ. The CDR3 loop spans 16 amino acids. The CDR3 here is CASRLNVGQGRNEQYF. The CDR3 region has the DNA TGCGCCAGCAGACTCAACGTAGGTCAGGGTCGGAACGAGCAGTACTTC.

This chain connects TRBV20-1 to TRBJ2-1; D is tentatively TRBD1 or TRBD2 (5 bases each). V was shortened by 1 base and J by 8 bases, with 6 bases between the two germline ends. The CDR3 runs 11 residues. From germline, CDR1 is DFQATT and CDR2 SNEGSKA (reference sequence). The CDR3: CSARGGYEQFF. CDR3 nucleotide sequence: TGCAGTGCTAGAGGGGGGTATGAGCAGTTCTTC.

The genes are TRBV28 and TRBJ2-7, with D uncertain. There are 16 residues in the CDR3. V was shortened by 5 bases and J by 5 bases, with 22 bases between the two germline ends. Germline-derived CDR1 and CDR2 are MDHEN and SYDVKM. Here the CDR3 DNA reads TGTGCCAGCAGTAGAGAAGCGAGCCCGTGGGCCCACGAGCAGTACTTC. It specifies CASSREASPWAHEQYF. Based on the CDR3 plus reference TRBV28 and TRBJ2-7, the full variable domain is DVKVTQSSRYLVKRTGEKVFLECVQDMDHENMFWYRQDPGLGLRLIYFSYDVKMKEKGDIPEGYSVSREKKERFSLILESASTNQTSMYLCASSREASPWAHEQYFGPGTRLTVT.